This T cell receptor beta chain was observed in a study of CD8 T cells in seronegative destructive rheumatoid arthritis (dated by TCRdb to 2018 to 2021). With respect to the entire study: Biological drugs were being received by seven of the eight CND-RA patients at the time of sampling. The study compared peripheral CD8+ TCRbeta repertoires from patients with CCP-negative destructive rheumatoid arthritis (CND-RA) against repertoires from newly diagnosed seropositive RA, seronegative RA and healthy controls. Rather than undergoing new sequencing, the seropositive RA, seronegative RA and healthy control comparison cohorts were drawn from an earlier published TCRbeta dataset. Overall study results and their limits: Once age was adjusted for, the CD8+ TCRbeta repertoires of CND-RA patients appeared less diverse and more clonal than the repertoires of other RA subtypes. The small size of the CND-RA cohort was acknowledged as a limitation of the study. Because diagnostic samples were lacking, the TCR repertoire differences may partly reflect years of poor disease control rather than having been present at onset. Across the 120,000 or so clonotypes tested, no public clonotype enrichment was retained after Benjamini-Hochberg correction. More CMV-reactive and fewer influenza A-reactive CD8+ TCRbeta sequences were observed in CND-RA repertoires than in controls and other RA subtypes. A distinct set of enriched public clonotypes appeared to be present in CND-RA patients, and the authors interpreted this finding as support for a separate disease subset.

Trimming leaves V shorter by 7 bases and J shorter by 6 bases, with the junction holding 3 bases beyond the gene matches. CDR1 and CDR2 (MDHEN, SYDVKM) derive from the germline V gene. From the cysteine through the phenylalanine, the CDR3 covers 13 amino acids. Only the CDR3 portion is preserved as DNA: 39 bases, with reading frame beginning at the first base. Genomic DNA from CD8+ cells was used for TCRbeta sequencing according to the manufacturer's instructions. A genomics technology centre in Finland ran the TCRbeta sequencing, which was done with the immunoSEQ assay. For the original study's pipeline: Clonotype tables from the immunoSEQ preprocessing pipeline were converted to VDJtools format, and non-productive clonotypes were removed. Samples with fewer than 10,000 reads were excluded, the remaining samples were subsampled to 10,000 reads, and most of the eight CND-RA samples were retained. Using the VDJtools CalcDiversityStats function on data subsampled to 10,000 reads, the Shannon-Wiener, Simpson and clonality indices were calculated. Non-singleton TCRbeta clonotypes were hard-matched, with no mismatches allowed, against VDJdb to infer antigen specificity. CDR3 sequences that differed by a single amino acid (Hamming distance 1) were grouped into clusters that potentially share antigen targets. Public clonotypes were tested for group enrichment with one-sided Fisher's exact tests after resampling groups to six samples, repeated ten times. Drawn from immuneACCESS, this table holds only the in-frame rearrangements with V and J called that TCRdb kept. Clones are partly lost; checked studies trace under half to an unresolved V gene and leave the rest unexplained. V, J and clone size are those of that table, while D and trimming were read from the DNA. This sample gives 10,000 to 15,000 clones in total; roughly 87% of them show up just once. Clones ranked in the top ten supply 25% to 30% of the sample.

On this clone itself: Its specific antigen is unknown. Base qualities are not at hand, and no much larger clone is one base apart.

A negative result on the clinical CCP2 antibody test was shown by CND-RA patients, and progression of joint destruction was observed despite active therapy. Every CND-RA patient showed typical joint destruction in the wrists and ankles and had failed conventional anti-rheumatic therapy. CND-RA patients were sampled not at diagnosis but after long disease histories, which in several cases spanned decades. About 50 millilitres of EDTA-anticoagulated peripheral blood were collected from each patient. Ficoll-Paque PLUS density gradient separation was used to isolate peripheral blood mononuclear cells. AutoMACS magnetic bead positive selection was used to isolate CD8+ cells from fresh or cryopreserved PBMCs, and flow cytometry was used to check purity. Nucleospin Tissue or Tissue XS kits were used for genomic DNA extraction, and quantification was performed on a Qubit 2.0 fluorometer.

The receptor chain draws on TRBV28 and TRBJ2-2; the central 9 bases match TRBD1. The sequenced sample consisted of CD8+ T cells from blood. This receptor was obtained from a woman between 25 and 49 years old with seronegative destructive rheumatoid arthritis. The nucleotide sequence is given as TGTGCCAGCACCCGACAGGGGGCCGGGGAGCTGTTTTTT. Its protein product is CASTRQGAGELFF.